This T cell receptor beta chain was retrieved from a study of naive and memory T cell subsets. Study-wide points: Over 95% of naive TCR sequences appeared only once after error correction, unlike memory subsets. TCR counts from RNA may reflect activation-linked expression changes.

Four subsets defined by CD45RA and CD27 were sorted after CD3, CD4, CD8 and live/dead staining. Both TRBC1 and TRBC2 were covered by a beta constant-region primer of two equimolar oligonucleotides. In TCRdb, the UMI-ligation and nested PCR reads were re-called with MiXCR into one record per CDR3 protein. The top ten hold around 1.6% of the sample, which has approximately 85,000 distinct CDR3 sequences, roughly 7% seen once. This clonotype was picked up many times. The antigen is undetermined. Looked up from germline, CDR1 is MNHEY and CDR2 is SVGAGI. This CDR3 contains 15 residues. The ends were cut back, 0 bases at V and 6 bases at J, with 12 bases in the middle.

The J gene is TRBJ2-1, the V gene TRBV6-5; D possibly corresponds to TRBD1 (5 bases). Sequenced sample: central memory CD4+ T cells from blood. The clonotype originates from a human donor in good health. CDR3 DNA sequence: TGTGCCAGCAGTTACTCGACTCAGGGTCGCAATGAGCAGTTCTTC. It is translated as CASSYSTQGRNEQFF.